This entry concerns a single T cell receptor (beta chain). Its antigen remains undetermined. Base qualities are missing; no much larger clone stands one base away. The collaborating institutions used their own protocols to collect whole blood in K2EDTA tubes. For TCRbeta analysis, collaborators shipped samples as frozen whole blood, isolated PBMCs, or DNA extracted from either of those sample types. The record originates from a study of blood T cell repertoires in COVID-19 (dated by TCRdb to 2019 to 2021). Regarding the research as a whole: The collaborator samples originated in the United States, Italy and Spain and spanned the acute and convalescent phases of COVID-19. Subjects who had been exposed to COVID-19, were actively infected with it, or had recovered from it provided the deeply sampled blood TCRbeta repertoires that made up the dataset. Where available, HLA class I and class II types were taken from metadata supplied by the sample provider and were not determined by assay-based typing. A de-identified subject ID, COVID-19 status, age in years and sex were almost always included in the sample metadata. The prospective study material was composed of cDNA or gDNA derived from T cells, B-cell-depleted T cells, or PBMCs. The repertoires were released in a freely available public database meant as a resource for research on the immune response to SARS-CoV-2. Samples came from the ongoing ImmuneRACE study (first 160 participants) plus 1,254 subjects from 6 global collaborators.

Trimming costs V 5 bases and J 0 bases, and their ends lie 15 bases apart. The CDR3 numbers 16 residues from cysteine through phenylalanine. The entry retains the CDR3 DNA only, 48 bases that are in frame from base 1. CDR1 and CDR2 were assigned from the germline V gene (reference sequence) as SEHNR and FQNEAQ. The investigation overall reported the following: The quantity of clinical and demographic metadata differed by source and by participant and was supplied without curation.

TCRbeta CDR3 regions were amplified from genomic DNA using the immunoSEQ Assay, a bias-controlled multiplex PCR. Regarding the original processing steps: The number of nucleated cells in each sample was estimated by amplification of reference gene primers within the assay. To quantify the absolute abundance of each unique TCRbeta CDR3 rearrangement, sequence reads were collapsed and filtered. For each sample, productive Simpson clonality was calculated as the square root of Simpson's diversity index over productive rearrangements. TCRdb limited this immuneACCESS table to in-frame rearrangements with V and J called. A share of clones is missing; checked studies link under half to unresolved V genes, and the rest is unexplained. V, J and clone size were drawn from that table, and D and trimming were deduced from the DNA. The sample table contains around 150,000 clones; only one count was recorded for 65% to 80% of them. 3.5% to 4.5% of the sample is taken by the ten largest.

Material for sequencing was peripheral blood. The receptor was derived from a man in his fifties or sixties with acute or convalescent COVID-19. The sequence links TRBV7-9 to TRBJ2-3; the D gene is possibly TRBD1, with 6 bases matching. The bases read TGTGCCAGCAGCCCAACGGGACACTCCAGCACAGATACGCAGTATTTT. Its protein reads: CASSPTGHSSTDTQYF.